There are many counts of the clone carrying this TCR beta chain. Its specificity is not known. The sample belongs to a study of T-cell reconstitution after alpha-beta-depleted transplantation in children. Study-wide points: The high TCRbeta diversity at day 60 in some patients came from surviving recipient T cells and thymic progenitors. It was reported that alpha-beta T cells came from several hundred expanded graft clones (about two months after transplant). T-cell numbers and diversity one year post-transplant derived largely from freshly generated T cells.

Unique molecular identifiers were built into the TCRbeta library. In TCRdb, the PCR reads were re-called with MiXCR into one record per CDR3 protein. This table has 210,000 or so distinct CDR3 sequences, about 11% appearing once. Germline V CDR1 and CDR2: LGHNA, YSLEER. The CDR3 loop spans 15 amino acids. J lost 5 bases, V lost 1 base, and 4 bases had no gene match. This receptor was obtained from a child less than two years old with acute myeloid leukemia, due to receive a stem cell transplant. The chain uses TRBV4-3 and TRBJ2-7, with 11 nucleotides matching TRBD1. The material sequenced was PBMCs, taken before TCRalphabeta/CD19-depleted stem cell transplant. DNA for the CDR3: TGCGCCAGCAGCCAAGGCGGACAGGGGGCTCACGAGCAGTACTTC. Translating it yields CASSQGGQGAHEQYF.